This T cell receptor (beta chain) was recovered during a study of cytomegalovirus exposure and HLA in healthy donors. Study-level results: The authors enumerated some 160 TCR beta chains as linked to cytomegalovirus. Most sequenced TCRs were rare (though some public TCRs occurred in many donors). The presence/absence work took it that sequencing depth was about the same across donors.

The donors, nominally healthy at sampling, likely had unrecorded immune exposures. Notes on this clone: Its antigen remains unidentified.

The CDR3 has 13 amino acids. CDR1 GTSNPN and CDR2 SVGIG come from the germline V gene (reference sequence). V was pared by 0 bases and J by 5 bases, with 10 bases between. In the PCR, 60 Vbeta and 13 Jbeta primers were used. Generated by immunoSEQ multiplex PCR, the TCRdb table keeps only in-frame clones and is missing some. The sample lists about 180,000 clones, 82% occurring once. This chain connects TRBV30 to TRBJ1-1; D unresolved. Input material: PBMCs. This receptor was identified in a man aged 40-49 years in good health and CMV-seronegative. The CDR3 protein is CAWSVKRTTEAFF. The CDR3 coding sequence is TGTGCCTGGAGTGTAAAGCGCACGACTGAAGCTTTCTTT.